These T cell receptor beta chains were read from a single sample in a study of Graves' ophthalmopathy and Graves' hyperthyroidism. TCRdb reanalysed the multiplex PCR reads using MiXCR and keeps one entry per CDR3 protein. Among 200,000 to 300,000 distinct CDR3 sequences listed, around 45% were seen once. Sequenced input: peripheral blood. These TCRs come from an adult man with Graves' ophthalmopathy. Each CDR3 is given with its conserved first and last residue. Fields, in order: V gene, CDR3 protein.

TRBV19 | CASSVSGRREQYF
TRBV7-2 | CASSLGRGQGVAYNSPLHF
TRBV7-9 | CASSFPPSRYGYTF
TRBV2 | CASSDQGLAGTGELFF
TRBV24-1 | CATSLFGGTTETQYF
TRBV13 | CASSLTGGEVGYTF
TRBV28 | CASSLLGNQPQHF
TRBV20-1 | CSVRASTQETQYF
TRBV7-9 | CASSWPGQGAHEQYF
TRBV19 | CASARQVGEPQHF
TRBV29-1 | CSVVKGRSSYEQYF
TRBV5-4 | CASSLGPGHFYEQYF
TRBV7-2 | CASSSSGRRVGELFF
TRBV2 | CASSSFSDSPRGLFF
TRBV20-1 | CSARDFGHTGQGYSYGQYF
TRBV4-1 | CASSPVNWDRPNTEAFF
TRBV9 | CASSHSGTDNSPLHF
TRBV5-4 | CASSLAKGGRETQYF
TRBV7-6 | CASSGITGGTGELFF
TRBV20-1 | CSARGSGGTGELFF
TRBV2 | CASRELGLAGFSGANVLTF
TRBV4-1 | CASSHVQGGDTIYF
TRBV7-9 | CASSSPPRVPTEAFF
TRBV7-2 | CASSLQGGGRSTGELFF
TRBV5-8 | CASSTSGTAPSYEQYF
TRBV29-1 | CSVKTGKYYTNYGYTF
TRBV24-1 | CATSDSGGASQSSYEQYF
TRBV2 | CASSPLGSLSNQPQHF
TRBV10-1 | CASRAGKRNYGYTF
TRBV5-1 | CASSIRENYGYTF
TRBV3-1 | CASSPKQSTNEKLFF
TRBV6-1 | CASSEMSAGANVLTF
TRBV29-1 | CSVEVLVGEQYF